This is a list of T cell receptor beta chains from one sample in a study of T-cell reconstitution after alpha-beta-depleted transplantation in children. TCRdb redid the calling of the PCR reads with MiXCR, one entry per CDR3 protein. There are a few hundred thousand distinct CDR3 sequences in the sample; roughly a tenth occur only once, and roughly 30% lies in the top ten. The sample here was PBMCs, taken before TCRalphabeta/CD19-depleted stem cell transplant. These receptors originate from a child less than two years old with acute myeloid leukemia, due to receive a stem cell transplant. Both conserved end residues are part of each CDR3. D genes are given only for firm matches. Rows may omit the clone size; those that give it use once, few, many or a size class.

cdr3_aa cdr3_nt cdr3_length clone_size j_call v_call d_call
CASSFVQNSNQPQHF TGTGCCAGCAGTTTTGTACAGAATAGCAATCAGCCCCAGCATTTT 15 many TRBJ1-5 TRBV6-5 NA
CASSLLWGYTF TGTGCCAGCAGTTTGTTGTGGGGCTACACCTTC 11 many TRBJ1-2 TRBV12-3/TRBV12-4 NA
CSGTGDYGYTF TGCAGCGGTACAGGGGACTATGGCTACACCTTC 11 NA TRBJ1-2 TRBV29-1 TRBD1
CASSSLTGRTGELFF TGTGCCAGCAGCTCTCTGACTGGTAGGACCGGGGAGCTGTTTTTT 15 many TRBJ2-2 TRBV5-5 NA
CASSLVPFLNEQFF TGTGCCAGCAGCTTAGTGCCTTTCCTCAATGAGCAGTTCTTC 14 many TRBJ2-1 TRBV11-1 NA
CASSSRPPDSTKTLQFF TGTGCCAGCAGCTCAAGACCCCCAGATTCTACTAAAACCCTGCAGTTCTTC 17 few TRBJ2-1 TRBV7-6 NA
CANQAGHYNEQFF TGTGCCAACCAAGCCGGACATTACAATGAGCAGTTCTTC 13 many TRBJ2-1 TRBV21-1 NA
CASSFKGEDIQYF TGCGCCAGCAGCTTCAAGGGGGAAGACATTCAGTACTTC 13 many TRBJ2-4 TRBV5-1 NA
CASRTGDRDNQPQHF TGTGCCAGTAGGACAGGGGATCGGGACAATCAGCCCCAGCATTTT 15 NA TRBJ1-5 TRBV19 TRBD1
CASRPDRGRRGYTF TGTGCCAGCAGGCCGGACAGGGGGCGGAGAGGCTACACCTTC 14 many TRBJ1-2 TRBV6-2/TRBV6-3 TRBD1
CASSLPGTGGTEAFF TGCGCCAGCAGCTTGCCCGGGACAGGGGGCACTGAAGCTTTCTTT 15 many TRBJ1-1 TRBV5-1 TRBD1
CASSFWTSGSTGELFF TGTGCCAGCAGTTTTTGGACTAGCGGGAGCACCGGGGAGCTGTTTTTT 16 many TRBJ2-2 TRBV28 TRBD2
CATSRDHGELFF TGTGCCACCAGCAGAGATCATGGGGAGCTGTTTTTT 12 many TRBJ2-2 TRBV15 NA
CANSDAGRDDEQYF TGTGCCAACAGTGATGCAGGCAGGGACGACGAGCAGTACTTC 14 once TRBJ2-7 TRBV2 NA
CASSSGTSGGPTDTQYF TGTGCCAGCAGCAGCGGGACTAGCGGGGGTCCCACAGATACGCAGTATTTT 17 many TRBJ2-3 TRBV7-9 TRBD2
CASSYSGGEAYEQYF TGTGCCAGCAGTTACTCGGGGGGGGAGGCCTACGAGCAGTACTTC 15 many TRBJ2-7 TRBV6-5 TRBD2
CASSQGAVSYEQYF TGTGCCAGCAGCCAAGGCGCGGTCTCCTACGAGCAGTACTTC 14 many TRBJ2-7 TRBV3-1 NA
CSARDPTGAEYTEAFF TGCAGTGCTAGAGATCCCACAGGGGCTGAATACACTGAAGCTTTCTTT 16 NA TRBJ1-1 TRBV20-1 TRBD1
CASRILAANYNEQFF TGCGCCAGCAGAATCCTAGCGGCGAATTACAATGAGCAGTTCTTC 15 NA TRBJ2-1 TRBV5-1 TRBD2
CAWSLTSGGGNTQYF TGTGCCTGGAGCCTTACTAGCGGGGGTGGCAATACGCAGTATTTT 15 NA TRBJ2-3 TRBV30 TRBD2
CASSGQGQNTEAFF TGTGCCAGCAGTGGACAGGGCCAGAACACTGAAGCTTTCTTT 14 many TRBJ1-1 TRBV2 TRBD1
CASSLIEGQPQHF TGTGCCAGCAGTTTAATTGAGGGTCAGCCCCAGCATTTT 13 many TRBJ1-5 TRBV12-3/TRBV12-4 NA
CASSFRSPGTQYF TGTGCCAGCAGCTTTAGGTCCCCGGGGACCCAGTACTTC 13 many TRBJ2-5 TRBV7-9 NA
CASSQPGRISGANVLTF TGTGCCAGCAGCCAACCGGGACGCATATCTGGGGCCAACGTCCTGACTTTC 17 many TRBJ2-6 TRBV12-3/TRBV12-4 NA
CASSLAGGASGSWGDTQYF TGCGCCAGCAGCTTGGCCGGAGGAGCTAGCGGGAGTTGGGGAGATACGCAGTATTTT 19 many TRBJ2-3 TRBV5-1 TRBD2
CASSFRSSYNEQFF TGCGCCAGCAGCTTCAGGAGCTCCTACAATGAGCAGTTCTTC 14 many TRBJ2-1 TRBV5-1 NA
CASSFGYSGGGKNEKLFF TGTGCCAGCAGTTTTGGCTATTCGGGGGGAGGGAAGAATGAAAAACTGTTTTTT 18 many TRBJ1-4 TRBV28 NA
CASSSGSRPQHF TGTGCCAGCAGTTCTGGGTCTCGGCCCCAGCATTTT 12 many TRBJ1-5 TRBV12-3/TRBV12-4 NA
CASSRGQNLYGYTF TGTGCCAGCAGCCGGGGACAGAACTTATATGGCTACACCTTC 14 NA TRBJ1-2 TRBV27 TRBD1
CVSSLFSEGWNNEQFF TGTGTCAGCAGCTTGTTCTCCGAGGGATGGAACAATGAGCAGTTCTTC 16 NA TRBJ2-1 TRBV11-3 NA
CASSLMTHTEAFF TGTGCCAGCAGCTTGATGACTCACACTGAAGCTTTCTTT 13 many TRBJ1-1 TRBV5-5 NA
CASSLQTGTGGEQYF TGTGCCAGCTCTCTTCAAACCGGGACAGGGGGCGAGCAGTACTTC 15 many TRBJ2-7 TRBV18 TRBD1
CASRSGQGHLYGYTF TGTGCCAGCAGATCGGGACAAGGGCACCTCTATGGCTACACCTTC 15 many TRBJ1-2 TRBV7-2 NA
CASSRDALGELFF TGTGCCAGCAGCAGAGATGCACTCGGGGAGCTGTTTTTT 13 many TRBJ2-2 TRBV7-6 NA
CSARGFGSSYEQYF TGCAGTGCTAGAGGATTTGGGAGCTCCTACGAGCAGTACTTC 14 many TRBJ2-7 TRBV20-1 NA
CASSHPRTDTQYF TGCGCCAGCAGCCACCCACGCACAGATACGCAGTATTTT 13 many TRBJ2-3 TRBV5-1 NA
CATSRDAAGQYETQYF TGTGCCACCAGCAGAGATGCTGCCGGACAGTACGAGACCCAGTACTTC 16 NA TRBJ2-5 TRBV15 NA
CASSLGSAENNEQFF TGTGCCAGCAGCTTGGGGAGCGCGGAGAACAATGAGCAGTTCTTC 15 many TRBJ2-1 TRBV5-4 NA
CASSLVYVQGYNEQFF TGTGCCAGCAGTTTGGTCTATGTCCAGGGGTACAATGAGCAGTTCTTC 16 many TRBJ2-1 TRBV12-3/TRBV12-4 NA
CASSHDKPGLNSPLHF TGTGCCAGCTCACATGATAAGCCGGGACTCAATTCACCCCTCCACTTT 16 many TRBJ1-6 TRBV18 NA
CSAPQGARDEQYF TGCAGTGCCCCACAGGGGGCTCGGGACGAGCAGTACTTC 13 many TRBJ2-7 TRBV20-1 TRBD1
CASSFEGRTPSNQPQHF TGTGCCAGCAGCTTCGAAGGACGGACACCTAGCAATCAGCCCCAGCATTTT 17 many TRBJ1-5 TRBV7-8 NA
CASSVGTQSYGYTF TGTGCCAGCAGCGTAGGTACTCAATCCTATGGCTACACCTTC 14 many TRBJ1-2 TRBV9 NA
CASRIGQNTEAFF TGTGCCAGCAGGATCGGACAGAACACTGAAGCTTTCTTT 13 many TRBJ1-1 TRBV7-2 NA
CSAQGHNTEAFF TGCAGTGCTCAAGGACACAACACTGAAGCTTTCTTT 12 many TRBJ1-1 TRBV20-1 NA
CASSSGHRGEKLFF TGTGCCAGCTCATCGGGACACCGAGGTGAAAAACTGTTTTTT 14 many TRBJ1-4 TRBV18 NA
CASSPSGGADTQYF TGTGCCAGCAGTCCTAGCGGGGGGGCAGATACGCAGTATTTT 14 NA TRBJ2-3 TRBV25-1 TRBD2
CSAEGSTF TGCAGCGCCGAAGGGAGCACCTTC 8 many TRBJ1-2 TRBV29-1 NA
CASSPALQGYEQYF TGTGCCAGCTCACCCGCACTCCAGGGCTACGAGCAGTACTTC 14 many TRBJ2-7 TRBV18 NA
CSVAPGRTYEQYF TGCAGCGTTGCCCCAGGGAGGACCTACGAGCAGTACTTC 13 many TRBJ2-7 TRBV29-1 NA
CASSLLAAGEQFF TGTGCCAGCAGCTTGTTGGCAGCGGGTGAGCAGTTCTTC 13 many TRBJ2-1 TRBV5-6 NA
CASSHSPGELFF TGTGCCAGCAGCCACAGCCCCGGGGAGCTGTTTTTT 12 many TRBJ2-2 TRBV3-1 NA
CSARDGGVIKGGYTF TGCAGTGCTAGAGATGGGGGGGTTATCAAGGGCGGCTACACCTTC 15 many TRBJ1-2 TRBV20-1 NA